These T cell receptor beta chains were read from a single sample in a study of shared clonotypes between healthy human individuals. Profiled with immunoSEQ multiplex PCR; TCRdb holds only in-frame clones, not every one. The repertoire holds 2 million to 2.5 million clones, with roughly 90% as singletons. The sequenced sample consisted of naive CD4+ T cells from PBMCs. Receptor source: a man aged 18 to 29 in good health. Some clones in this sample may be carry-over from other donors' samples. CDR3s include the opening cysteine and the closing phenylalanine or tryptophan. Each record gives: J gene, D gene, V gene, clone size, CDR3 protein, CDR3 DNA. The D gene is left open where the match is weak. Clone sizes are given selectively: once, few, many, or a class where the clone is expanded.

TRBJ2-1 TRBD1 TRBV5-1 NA CASNEGQSTLNEQFF TGCGCCAGCAACGAGGGACAGAGTACGCTCAATGAGCAGTTCTTC
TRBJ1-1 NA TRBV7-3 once CASSLERRLNTEAFF TGTGCCAGCAGCTTAGAGAGACGCCTGAACACTGAAGCTTTCTTT
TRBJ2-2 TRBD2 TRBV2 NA CATYEREKTGELFF TGTGCCACCTATGAGCGGGAGAAAACCGGGGAGCTGTTTTTT
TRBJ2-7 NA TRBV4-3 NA CASSRGRPYEQYF TGCGCCAGCAGCCGGGGACGACCTTACGAGCAGTACTTC
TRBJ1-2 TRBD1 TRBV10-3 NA CAITKTGGGGGYTF TGTGCCATCACCAAGACAGGGGGCGGAGGTGGCTACACCTTC
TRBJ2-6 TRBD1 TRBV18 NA CASSKTTGAGANVLTF TGTGCCAGCTCAAAAACAACAGGGGCTGGGGCCAACGTCCTGACTTTC
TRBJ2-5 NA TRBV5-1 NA CASSFSGDETQYF TGCGCCAGCAGCTTTTCAGGGGATGAGACCCAGTACTTC
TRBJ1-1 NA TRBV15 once CATSRDIWVEGTEAFF TGTGCCACCAGCAGAGACATCTGGGTGGAAGGCACTGAAGCTTTCTTT
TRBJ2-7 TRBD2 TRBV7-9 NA CASRGAGRGNEQYF TGTGCCAGCAGGGGCGCGGGGAGGGGCAACGAGCAGTACTTC
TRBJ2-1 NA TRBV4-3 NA CASSQAGIAYNEQFF TGCGCCAGCAGCCAAGCCGGGATTGCCTACAATGAGCAGTTCTTC
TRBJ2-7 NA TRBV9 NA CASGLGGEYEQYF TGTGCCAGCGGACTCGGAGGGGAATACGAGCAGTACTTC
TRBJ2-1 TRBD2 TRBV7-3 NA CASSLTGGTAYNEQFF TGTGCCAGCAGCTTAACGGGGGGGACTGCCTACAATGAGCAGTTCTTC
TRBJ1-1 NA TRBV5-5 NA CASSFLFFETEAFF TGTGCCAGCAGCTTCTTATTCTTTGAGACTGAAGCTTTCTTT
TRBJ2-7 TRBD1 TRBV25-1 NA CASSRSGGIYEQYF TGTGCCAGCAGCCGGTCAGGGGGTATTTACGAGCAGTACTTC
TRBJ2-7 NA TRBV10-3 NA CAIGQGSDEQYF TGTGCCATCGGCCAGGGGTCCGACGAGCAGTACTTC
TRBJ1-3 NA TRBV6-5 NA CATSGAGNTIYF TGTGCCACCTCCGGGGCTGGAAACACCATATATTTT
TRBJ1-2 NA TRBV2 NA CASSSELIANYGYTF TGTGCCAGCAGTTCCGAACTCATAGCTAACTATGGCTACACCTTC
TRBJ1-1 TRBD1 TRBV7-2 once CASSLSPGQPEAFF TGTGCCAGCAGCTTATCGCCGGGACAGCCAGAAGCTTTCTTT
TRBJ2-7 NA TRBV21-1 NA CASSKVLGKAYEQYF TGTGCCAGCAGCAAAGTCCTGGGTAAAGCCTACGAGCAGTACTTC
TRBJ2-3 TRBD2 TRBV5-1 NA CASSLGTGGITDTQYF TGCGCCAGCAGCTTGGGTACGGGAGGGATCACAGATACGCAGTATTTT
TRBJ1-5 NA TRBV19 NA CASSMWARPQHF TGTGCCAGTAGTATGTGGGCGCGGCCCCAGCATTTT
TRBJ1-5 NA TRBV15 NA CATSRGPSNSNQPQHF TGTGCCACCAGCAGAGGACCAAGCAATAGCAATCAGCCCCAGCATTTT
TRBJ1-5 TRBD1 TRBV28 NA CASSLLGQGGDQPQHF TGTGCCAGCAGTCTACTTGGGCAGGGGGGTGATCAGCCCCAGCATTTT
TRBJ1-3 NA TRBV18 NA CASSSRGLGGNTIYF TGTGCCAGCTCATCCAGAGGACTGGGCGGAAACACCATATATTTT
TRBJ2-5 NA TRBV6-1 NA CASSEELARETQYF TGTGCCAGCAGTGAAGAGTTGGCCCGAGAGACCCAGTACTTC
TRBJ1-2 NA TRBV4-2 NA CASSQGTDRAYGYTF TGTGCCAGCAGCCAAGGTACCGACAGAGCCTATGGCTACACCTTC
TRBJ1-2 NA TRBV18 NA CASSPPPGMYGYTF TGTGCCAGCTCACCACCACCAGGAATGTATGGCTACACCTTC
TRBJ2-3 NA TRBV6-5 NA CASSFNRADTQYF TGTGCCAGCAGTTTCAACAGGGCAGATACGCAGTATTTT
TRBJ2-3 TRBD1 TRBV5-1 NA CASSLQTGVTDTQYF TGCGCCAGCAGCCTACAGACAGGGGTTACAGATACGCAGTATTTT
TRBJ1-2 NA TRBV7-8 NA CASSLQRTFDGYTF TGTGCCAGCAGTCTACAGAGAACCTTCGATGGCTACACCTTC
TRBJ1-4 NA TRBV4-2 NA CASSQATGNEKLFF TGTGCCAGCAGCCAAGCTACGGGGAATGAAAAACTGTTTTTT
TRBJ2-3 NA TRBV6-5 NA CASSYSGLASQYF TGTGCCAGCAGTTACTCTGGGCTAGCGTCGCAGTATTTT
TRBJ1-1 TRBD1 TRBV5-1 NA CASSTGQLMNTEAFF TGCGCCAGCAGCACGGGACAGTTAATGAACACTGAAGCTTTCTTT
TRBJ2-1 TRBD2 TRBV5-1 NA CASSLYSGYSYNEQFF TGCGCCAGCAGCCTTTATAGCGGGTATTCCTACAATGAGCAGTTCTTC
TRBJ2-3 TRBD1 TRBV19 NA CASSIGQVRTDTQYF TGTGCCAGTAGTATCGGACAGGTACGCACAGATACGCAGTATTTT
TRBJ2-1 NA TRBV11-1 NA CASSNGLDDNEQFF TGTGCCAGCAGCAACGGACTGGACGACAATGAGCAGTTCTTC
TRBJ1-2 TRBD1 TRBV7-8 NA CASSLEGGNYGYTF TGTGCCAGCAGCTTAGAAGGGGGCAACTATGGCTACACCTTC
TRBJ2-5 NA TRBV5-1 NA CASSLDGPWETQYF TGCGCCAGCAGCTTGGACGGACCATGGGAGACCCAGTACTTC
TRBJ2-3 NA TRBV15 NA CATSRDRGTQYF TGTGCCACCAGCAGAGATCGAGGTACGCAGTATTTT
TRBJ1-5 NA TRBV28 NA CASIRYSNQPQHF TGTGCCAGCATAAGATATAGCAATCAGCCCCAGCATTTT
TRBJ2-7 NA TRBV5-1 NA CASSVGRAGYEQYF TGCGCCAGCTCAGTAGGCAGGGCGGGCTACGAGCAGTACTTC
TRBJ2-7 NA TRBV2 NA CASSDSRSSYEQYF TGTGCCAGCTCCGACTCCAGGAGCTCCTACGAGCAGTACTTC
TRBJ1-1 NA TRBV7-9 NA CASSLRYAEAFF TGTGCCAGCAGCCTTCGGTACGCTGAAGCTTTCTTT
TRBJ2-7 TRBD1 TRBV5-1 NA CASSQSTGTYEQYF TGCGCCAGCAGCCAATCGACAGGGACCTACGAGCAGTACTTC
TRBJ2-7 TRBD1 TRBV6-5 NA CASSYLGTGVYEQYF TGTGCCAGCAGTTACTTAGGGACAGGGGTGTACGAGCAGTACTTC
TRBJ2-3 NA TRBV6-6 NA CASSYVAQSTDTQYF TGTGCCAGCAGTTACGTGGCCCAGAGCACAGATACGCAGTATTTT
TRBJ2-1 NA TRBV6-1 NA CASSEPRGRLLSHNEQFF TGTGCCAGCAGTGAACCACGCGGCCGGCTACTCAGTCACAATGAGCAGTTCTTC
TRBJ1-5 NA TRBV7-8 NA CASSLVGQGGGPQHF TGTGCCAGCAGCTTAGTTGGGCAGGGAGGGGGGCCCCAGCATTTT
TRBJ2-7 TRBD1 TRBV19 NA CASSRSPGQGAYEQYF TGTGCCAGTAGTCGGAGCCCGGGACAGGGGGCCTACGAGCAGTACTTC
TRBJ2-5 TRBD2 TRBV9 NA CASSVGSGSEETQYF TGTGCCAGCAGCGTTGGGAGCGGGAGTGAGGAGACCCAGTACTTC
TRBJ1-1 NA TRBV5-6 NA CASSLDPGPEAFF TGTGCCAGCAGCTTGGATCCGGGCCCTGAAGCTTTCTTT
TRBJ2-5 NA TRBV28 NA CASSVPPDVILDETQYF TGTGCCAGCAGCGTACCACCGGACGTAATATTGGACGAGACCCAGTACTTC
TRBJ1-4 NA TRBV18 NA CASSPQGSNEKLFF TGTGCCAGCTCACCACAGGGGTCGAATGAAAAACTGTTTTTT
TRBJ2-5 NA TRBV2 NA CASSDPGLTETQYF TGTGCCAGCAGTGATCCTGGGCTTACCGAGACCCAGTACTTC
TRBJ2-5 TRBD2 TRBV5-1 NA CASSRTSGPQETQYF TGCGCCAGCAGCAGAACTAGCGGGCCACAAGAGACCCAGTACTTC
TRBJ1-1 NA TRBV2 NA CASIREQLNTEAFF TGTGCCAGCATACGGGAGCAACTGAACACTGAAGCTTTCTTT
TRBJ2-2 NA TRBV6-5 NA CASKGAGELFF TGTGCCAGCAAAGGGGCCGGGGAGCTGTTTTTT
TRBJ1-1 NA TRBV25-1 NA CASRGYTEAFF TGTGCCAGCAGAGGGTACACTGAAGCTTTCTTT
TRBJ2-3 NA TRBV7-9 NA CASSLSVHTDTQYF TGTGCCAGCAGCCTTAGCGTTCACACAGATACGCAGTATTTT
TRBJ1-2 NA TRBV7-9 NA CASSFWAGAGYGYTF TGTGCCAGCAGCTTCTGGGCAGGAGCTGGATATGGCTACACCTTC